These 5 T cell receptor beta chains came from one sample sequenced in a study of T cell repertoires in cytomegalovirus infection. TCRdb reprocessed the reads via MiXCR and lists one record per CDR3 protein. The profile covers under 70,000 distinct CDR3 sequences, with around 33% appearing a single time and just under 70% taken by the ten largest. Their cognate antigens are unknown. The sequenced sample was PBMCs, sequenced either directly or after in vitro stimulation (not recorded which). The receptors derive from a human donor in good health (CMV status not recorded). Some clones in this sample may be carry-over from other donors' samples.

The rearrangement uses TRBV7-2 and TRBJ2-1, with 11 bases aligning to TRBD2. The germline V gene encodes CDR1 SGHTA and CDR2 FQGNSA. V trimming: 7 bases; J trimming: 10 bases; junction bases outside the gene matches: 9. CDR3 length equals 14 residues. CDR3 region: CASILSGGAKEQFF. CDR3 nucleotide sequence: TGTGCCAGCATCCTTAGCGGGGGGGCCAAAGAGCAGTTCTTC.

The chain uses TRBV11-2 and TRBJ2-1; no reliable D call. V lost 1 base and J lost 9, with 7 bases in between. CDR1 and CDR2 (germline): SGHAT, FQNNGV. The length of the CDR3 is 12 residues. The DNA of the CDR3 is TGTGCCAGCAGCTTAGCGGGTTCTGAGCAGTTCTTC. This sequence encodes CASSLAGSEQFF.

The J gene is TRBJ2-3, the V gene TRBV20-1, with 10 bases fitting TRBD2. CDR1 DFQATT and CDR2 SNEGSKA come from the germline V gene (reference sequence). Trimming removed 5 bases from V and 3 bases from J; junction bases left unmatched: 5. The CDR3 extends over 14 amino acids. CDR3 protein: CSAVAGGGTDTQYF. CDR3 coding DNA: TGCAGTGCTGTAGCGGGAGGCGGGACAGATACGCAGTATTTT.

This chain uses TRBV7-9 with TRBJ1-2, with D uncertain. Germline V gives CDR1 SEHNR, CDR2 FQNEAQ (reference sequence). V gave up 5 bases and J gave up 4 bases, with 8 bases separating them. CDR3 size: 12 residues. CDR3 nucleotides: TGTGCCAGCAGCCCGGGGATCTATGGCTACACCTTC. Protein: CASSPGIYGYTF.

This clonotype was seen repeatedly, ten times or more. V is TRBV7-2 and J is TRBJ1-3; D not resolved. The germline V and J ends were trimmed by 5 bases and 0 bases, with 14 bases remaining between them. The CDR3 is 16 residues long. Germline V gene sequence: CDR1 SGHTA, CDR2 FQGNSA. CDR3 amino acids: CASSRRISSSGNTIYF. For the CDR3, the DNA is TGTGCCAGCAGCCGCAGGATAAGCAGCTCTGGAAACACCATATATTTT.